The clone carrying this TCR beta chain was detected a few times. No antigen is known for it. This sample is drawn from a study of blood T cells in healthy people across ages. With a J-beta primer mix and a sample-barcoded 5' primer, a second PCR ran about 7 to 12 cycles. TCRdb fed the 5' RACE reads into MiXCR, producing one record per CDR3 protein. The sample carries 550,000 to 750,000 distinct CDR3 sequences, under 25% recorded once. Study-level points and caveats: PBMCs were not sorted, which prevented a conclusive comparison of naive versus antigen-experienced cells. Across the age range, TCR beta diversity per million T cells fell in a roughly linear way.

The CDR3 contains 15 residues. V shed 5 bases and J 4 bases; nucleotides not matched to a gene: 4. Germline CDR1 and CDR2: LGHNA and YSLEER. The sequenced sample was blood. The receptor was derived from a man aged 65-85 years in good health. V and J are TRBV4-3 and TRBJ2-2, with TRBD2 matching over 10 bases. CDR3 coding DNA: TGCGCCAGCAGCTACAAGCGGGAGGGCACCGGGGAGCTGTTTTTT. Amino acids: CASSYKREGTGELFF.